Below, 11 T cell receptor beta chains from the same sample are listed, as sequenced in a study of blood T cell repertoires in COVID-19. Assay: immunoSEQ multiplex PCR; the TCRdb copy retains only in-frame clones and omits some. The table records approximately 300,000 clones, roughly nine tenths of them present only once. The sequencing input was PBMCs or T cells enriched from blood (not recorded which). The origin of the receptors is a woman aged 30 to 39 who had recovered from COVID-19.

The CDR3, as DNA: TGTGCCAGCAGCCCCCGGACAGGGCCGACCTACGAGCAGTACTTC. As protein: CASSPRTGPTYEQYF. The V gene is TRBV9, the J gene TRBJ2-7; 8 bases match TRBD1. The germline V gene encodes CDR1 SGDLS and CDR2 YYNGEE. The CDR3 is 15 amino acids. The V segment lost 4 bases and the J segment 2 bases; nucleotides outside the gene matches: 8.

The chain has TRBV7-9 and TRBJ1-2, with D possibly matching TRBD1 (6 bases). Trimming left V 0 bases short and J 8 bases short, with 19 bases between. The CDR3 is made up of 16 amino acids. In germline, CDR1 is SEHNR, CDR2 FQNEAQ (reference sequence). The DNA of the CDR3 is TGTGCCAGCAGCTTAGCGATGGGGACATCGAAGAAAGGCTACACCTTC. It codes for CASSLAMGTSKKGYTF.

The chain links TRBV7-9 to TRBJ1-1; D unresolved. Trimming cost V 5 bases and J 2 bases, with 18 bases left between them. Germline loops: CDR1 SEHNR, CDR2 FQNEAQ (reference sequence). The CDR3 is made up of 16 amino acids. CDR3 nucleotide sequence: TGTGCCAGCAGCCCCCGCTTCTTTGAGGGAAACACTGAAGCTTTCTTT. Translated, it gives CASSPRFFEGNTEAFF.

The chain recombines TRBV5-1 with TRBJ1-2; D remains ambiguous. The CDR3 runs to 14 residues. Trimming stripped 2 bases from V and 2 bases from J, with 10 bases between. Germline assignment: CDR1 SGHRS and CDR2 YFSETQ. CDR3 residues: CASSFGDTNYGYTF. For the CDR3, the DNA is TGCGCCAGCAGCTTTGGCGACACAAACTATGGCTACACCTTC. The whole variable domain, filled in from reference TRBV5-1 and TRBJ1-2, reads KAGVTQTPRYLIKTRGQQVTLSCSPISGHRSVSWYQQTPGQGLQFLFEYFSETQRNKGNFPGRFSGRQFSNSRSEMNVSTLELGDSALYLCASSFGDTNYGYTFGSGTRLTVV.

The genes are TRBV6-2 or TRBV6-3 and TRBJ1-2; tentative D call: TRBD1 (6 bases). Per the germline V gene, CDR1 is MNHEY and CDR2 is SVGEGT. Trimming removed 6 bases at V and 8 bases at J, with 19 bases between. The CDR3 runs to 14 residues. In DNA form, the CDR3 reads TGTGCCAGCAGCGAACAGGGTACTTTTAAAGGCTACACCTTC. Translation gives CASSEQGTFKGYTF.

The rearrangement uses TRBV19 and TRBJ1-5; no clear D gene. From germline, CDR1 is LNHDA and CDR2 SQIVND (reference sequence). The germline V and J ends were trimmed by 8 bases and 0 bases, with 14 bases remaining between them. This CDR3 is built from 15 residues. Here the CDR3 reads CASRSPTGSNQPQHF. For the CDR3, the DNA is TGTGCCAGTCGTTCGCCCACGGGTAGCAATCAGCCCCAGCATTTT.

The genes are TRBV2 and TRBJ1-2; D call uncertain. The CDR3 contains 14 residues. Germline V gives CDR1 SNHLY, CDR2 FYNNEI. Trimming pared 8 bases from V and 1 base from J, leaving 14 bases between. The CDR3 DNA sequence: TGTGCCAGCTATCCCCGAGCAAATAACTATGGCTACACCTTC. Amino acid sequence: CASYPRANNYGYTF.

The genes are TRBV5-8 and TRBJ1-1; D not resolved. The CDR3 loop spans 13 amino acids. The germline CDR1 and CDR2 sequences are SGHTS and YDEGEE. V dropped 6 bases and J dropped 1 base, with 10 bases sitting between them. This chain's CDR3 is CASTFGKNTEAFF. The CDR3 DNA follows: TGTGCCAGCACCTTTGGCAAGAACACTGAAGCTTTCTTT.

This clone has just one count. V usage is TRBV7-9 and J usage is TRBJ1-4; 8 nucleotides align to TRBD1. The CDR3 runs to 16 residues. CDR1 and CDR2 (germline): SEHNR, FQNEAQ (reference sequence). The trim removed 4 bases at V and 7 bases at J, leaving 11 bases unmatched. CDR3 sequence (DNA): TGTGCCAGCAGCTCTTCAGGGGGCGGGGGTACTGAAAAACTGTTTTTT. Its translation: CASSSSGGGGTEKLFF. Full variable domain (rest looked up from reference TRBV7-9 and TRBJ1-4): DTGVSQNPRHKITKRGQNVTFRCDPISEHNRLYWYRQTLGQGPEFLTYFQNEAQLEKSRLLSDRFSAERPKGSFSTLEIQRTEQGDSAMYLCASSSSGGGGTEKLFFGSGTQLSVL.

The genes are TRBV6-5 and TRBJ1-1; unclear D gene. Trimming removed 0 bases at V and 5 bases at J, with 13 bases between. The V gene's germline CDR1 is MNHEY and CDR2 SVGAGI. The CDR3 sequence is 15 residues long. In DNA form, the CDR3 reads TGTGCCAGCAGTTACTCTCACCGGGGTGCAACTGAAGCTTTCTTT. Translation gives CASSYSHRGATEAFF.

The rearrangement joins TRBV9 to TRBJ1-4; D perhaps matches TRBD1 (6 bases). Looked up from germline, CDR1 is SGDLS and CDR2 is YYNGEE. The CDR3 is 16 residues long. The V end lost 4 bases, the J end lost 4 bases, and 17 bases lay between the germline ends. The CDR3 DNA reads TGTGCCAGCAGCTCCCGAGGGGGGGAAAATAATGAAAAACTGTTTTTT. It specifies CASSSRGGENNEKLFF. Full variable domain (missing parts from reference TRBV9 and TRBJ1-4): DSGVTQTPKHLITATGQRVTLRCSPRSGDLSVYWYQQSLDQGLQFLIQYYNGEERAKGNILERFSAQQFPDLHSELNLSSLELGDSALYFCASSSRGGENNEKLFFGSGTQLSVL.